The next 23 T cell receptor beta chains were all read from a single sample in a study of blood T cell repertoires in COVID-19. Only in-frame clones appear in the TCRdb table, and some are missing; sequencing was by immunoSEQ multiplex PCR. The table records around 300,000 clones, approximately 90% of them present only once. Sequences were obtained from peripheral blood. The receptors here all came from a woman in her 30s with COVID-19, enrolled during active disease.

The rearrangement joins TRBV30 to TRBJ2-7; TRBD1 matches at 8 bases. The J segment lost 2 bases and the V segment lost 5 bases, leaving 8 bases of the junction unmatched. The CDR3 sequence is 14 residues long. Per the germline V gene, CDR1 is GTSNPN and CDR2 is SVGIG (reference sequence). The CDR3 coding sequence is TGTGCCTGGTCTGCGACAGGGGCGGCCTACGAGCAGTACTTC. Encoded protein: CAWSATGAAYEQYF.

V is TRBV28 and J is TRBJ1-4, with TRBD1 matching over 8 bases. Germline-derived CDR1 and CDR2 are MDHEN and SYDVKM. V dropped 4 bases and J dropped 7; count of bases not matched to a gene: 14. The CDR3 is 17 amino acids. The CDR3 loop reads CASSSQGAGSTIEKLFF. The CDR3 region has the DNA TGTGCCAGCAGTTCCCAGGGGGCGGGAAGCACAATTGAAAAACTGTTTTTT.

The genes are TRBV2 and TRBJ1-2; 7 bases line up with TRBD1. With V trimmed by 5 bases and J by 2 bases, 5 bases remained unmatched. The CDR3 contains 14 residues. CDR1 and CDR2 from the germline V gene are SNHLY and FYNNEI. The CDR3 nucleotides are TGTGCCAGCAGTCGAGACAGGGACAACTATGGCTACACCTTC. This translates into CASSRDRDNYGYTF.

The V gene is TRBV9, the J gene TRBJ2-5, with TRBD1 matching over 12 bases. The CDR3 is 15 amino acids. The germline V gene has CDR1 SGDLS and CDR2 YYNGEE. With 3 bases clipped from V and 5 bases from J, the junction kept 5 bases outside the gene matches. The CDR3 region is CASSDGTGGYETQYF. The CDR3 region has the DNA TGTGCCAGCAGCGATGGGACAGGGGGCTACGAGACCCAGTACTTC.

This chain joins TRBV9 and TRBJ2-2; possible D gene TRBD2, 6 bases. V was cut by 3 bases and J by 6 bases, with 12 bases left in between. The CDR3 runs to 14 residues. Germline CDR1 is SGDLS and CDR2 is YYNGEE. Here the CDR3 DNA reads TGTGCCAGCAGCGGCCTCGGGGAGGCCGGGGAGCTGTTTTTT. Translation: CASSGLGEAGELFF.

The chain uses TRBV7-9 and TRBJ1-2; D remains unclear. Germline assignment: CDR1 SEHNR and CDR2 FQNEAQ (reference sequence). The CDR3 sequence is 13 residues long. The ends were cut back, 5 bases at V and 8 bases at J, with 15 bases in the middle. Here the CDR3 reads CASSPSGSWGYTF. Written as DNA, the CDR3 is TGTGCCAGCAGCCCCAGCGGGTCCTGGGGCTACACCTTC.

Note on this clone: Other DNA sequences in the same sample also yield this CDR3. The chain is built from TRBV5-1 and TRBJ2-5; TRBD1 matches 7 bases. The CDR3 extends over 14 amino acids. The V gene end was trimmed by 2 bases and the J gene end by 1 base; junction bases not matched to a gene: 2. The germline V gene has CDR1 SGHRS and CDR2 YFSETQ. The CDR3 loop reads CASSFRDSQETQYF. DNA for the CDR3: TGCGCCAGCAGCTTCAGGGACAGCCAAGAGACCCAGTACTTC.

This clone appeared a few times. Within the sample, other DNA sequences also encode this same CDR3. This rearrangement joins TRBV27 to TRBJ1-2; 8 bases are a match to TRBD1. CDR3 length equals 14 residues. Trimming removed 1 base from V and 6 bases from J; junction bases left unmatched: 4. CDR1 is MNHEY and CDR2 is SMNVEV in the germline V gene (reference sequence). CDR3: CASSLLQGADGYTF. As DNA, the CDR3 is TGTGCCAGCAGTTTATTGCAGGGGGCAGATGGCTACACCTTC.

The J gene is TRBJ2-1, the V gene TRBV11-2; 10 bases are shared with TRBD2. Germline lookup yields CDR1 SGHAT and CDR2 FQNNGV. V lost 2 bases to trimming and J lost 4 bases; unmatched junction nucleotides: 5. CDR3 length: 16 residues. The CDR3 sequence: CASSLLRTSGYNEQFF. The CDR3 DNA is TGTGCCAGCAGCTTACTTCGGACTAGCGGTTACAATGAGCAGTTCTTC.

The genes are TRBV28 and TRBJ2-1; the D gene is possibly TRBD2 (5 bases). Deletions cut 6 bases from V and 12 bases from J, with 12 bases between. CDR1 MDHEN and CDR2 SYDVKM come from the germline V gene. There are 11 residues in the CDR3. In DNA form, the CDR3 reads TGTGCCAGCAGCATCACCGGAGGGCAGTTCTTC. Translation gives CASSITGGQFF.

This chain joins TRBV5-5 and TRBJ1-3; the D is unclear. CDR3 size: 15 residues. V lost 6 bases to trimming and J lost 0 bases, with 13 bases between them. CDR1 and CDR2 (germline): SGHKS, YYEKEE (reference sequence). In DNA, the CDR3 is TGTGCCAGCACCCGCGGACTCAACTCTGGAAACACCATATATTTT. This translates into CASTRGLNSGNTIYF.

This clone was seen a single time. The DNA of the CDR3 is TGTGCCAGCAGCTTGCGGCAGGGGCGAAAAAACACCATATATTTT. Translated: CASSLRQGRKNTIYF. The chain joins TRBV5-8 to TRBJ1-3; the D gene is possibly TRBD1 (6 bases). This CDR3 has 15 residues. Trimming removed 1 base at V and 6 bases at J, with 14 bases between. In germline, CDR1 is SGHTS, CDR2 YDEGEE.

This clone was seen only a few times. The junction differs from germline at one of its ends, possibly a read error. The V gene is TRBV30, the J gene TRBJ1-6; 9 positions match TRBD1. CDR1 GTSNPN and CDR2 SVGIG come from the germline V gene (reference sequence). This CDR3 is 19 amino acids long. The CDR3 nucleotides are TGTGCCTGGAGCCGACGCAGAGGGACAGGGTTGTCCTCTAATTCACCCCTCCACTTT. This translates into CAWSRRRGTGLSSNSPLHF.

The J gene is TRBJ1-2, the V gene TRBV3-1 (or the pseudogene TRBV3-2); D gene unclear. The CDR3 spans 15 residues. V lost 1 base and J lost 5, with 14 bases in between. Germline values: CDR1 LGHDT, CDR2 YNNKEL (reference sequence). As DNA, the CDR3 is TGTGCCAGCAGCCAAGGTGGAGTCACCCTTTATGGCTACACCTTC. This encodes CASSQGGVTLYGYTF.

This chain links TRBV3-1 (or the pseudogene TRBV3-2) with TRBJ2-7; 9 bases agree with TRBD2. J gave up 3 bases and V 4 bases, and 10 bases lay outside the gene matches. The CDR3 loop spans 16 amino acids. Germline values: CDR1 LGHDT, CDR2 YNNKEL (reference sequence). The CDR3 spells CASSRGGTSGFYEQYF. In nucleotides, the CDR3 is TGTGCCAGCAGCCGCGGAGGAACTAGCGGGTTCTACGAGCAGTACTTC.

The genes are TRBV28 and TRBJ1-1; no firm D call. Germline CDR1 reads MDHEN; CDR2 reads SYDVKM. Trimming took 7 bases from V and 1 from J, leaving 13 bases between them. The CDR3 sequence is 14 residues long. CDR3 DNA sequence: TGTGCCAGCACCCAGCGACTTACGAACACTGAAGCTTTCTTT. This sequence encodes CASTQRLTNTEAFF.

The chain carries TRBV19 and TRBJ2-1; a possible D gene is TRBD1 (5 bases). CDR1 is LNHDA and CDR2 is SQIVND in the germline V gene (reference sequence). The ends were cut back, 3 bases at V and 2 bases at J, with 14 bases in the middle. The CDR3 is 16 amino acids. CDR3 bases: TGTGCCAGTAGTATGAGTCAGGGAAGGGCCTACAATGAGCAGTTCTTC. It translates to CASSMSQGRAYNEQFF.

This clone was counted a single time. V gene TRBV30 combines with J gene TRBJ2-5; 8 bases match TRBD2. Trimming cost V 5 bases and J 1 base; bases outside gene matches: 3. Germline assignment: CDR1 GTSNPN and CDR2 SVGIG (reference sequence). The CDR3 length is 13 residues. CDR3 region: CAWATSAQETQYF. In nucleotides, the CDR3 is TGTGCCTGGGCGACTAGCGCCCAAGAGACCCAGTACTTC.

V usage is TRBV25-1 and J usage is TRBJ1-2, with 9 bases fitting TRBD1. Germline V gives CDR1 MGHDK, CDR2 SYGVNS. CDR3 length: 16 amino acids. V shed 6 bases, J shed 7 bases, and the junction held 15 bases outside the gene matches. The CDR3 DNA reads TGTGCCAGCAGCCCCTCCGGGACAGGGTTGGTTAGTGGCTACACCTTC. Translation gives CASSPSGTGLVSGYTF.

This clone was observed a single time. V gene TRBV7-3 combines with J gene TRBJ2-2; perhaps TRBD2 as D (5 bases). The CDR3 is made up of 15 amino acids. Trimming cost V 2 bases and J 3 bases, with 10 bases left between them. Germline V gene sequence: CDR1 SGHTA, CDR2 FQGTGA. CDR3 DNA sequence: TGTGCCAGCAGCTTAGTCAGCGGAGACACCGGGGAGCTGTTTTTT. Protein product: CASSLVSGDTGELFF.

J is TRBJ1-5 and V is TRBV5-1; D unresolved. Per germline, CDR1 SGHRS and CDR2 YFSETQ. V shed 4 bases and J shed 3 bases, with 14 bases lying between them. The CDR3 is made up of 15 amino acids. This chain's CDR3 is CASSADGYFNQPQHF. As DNA, the CDR3 is TGCGCCAGCAGCGCCGACGGGTATTTCAATCAGCCCCAGCATTTT.

This chain uses TRBV11-3 with TRBJ2-1; perhaps TRBD2 as D (5 bases). The CDR3 loop spans 15 amino acids. The V end was cut by 1 base, the J end by 8 bases, with 15 bases between. CDR1 SGHNT and CDR2 YENEEA come from the germline V gene. CDR3 nucleotides: TGTGCCAGCAGCTTAGCCCTCGGGGATCGGCATGAGCAGTTCTTC. Amino acids: CASSLALGDRHEQFF.

V is TRBV7-9 and J is TRBJ2-7; TRBD2 matches 8 bases. Looked up from germline, CDR1 is SEHNR and CDR2 is FQNEAQ (reference sequence). J lost 0 bases, V lost 5 bases, and 6 bases had no gene match. The CDR3 is 15 residues long. The CDR3, as DNA: TGTGCCAGCAGCCGGGGGGGCAGCTTCTCCTACGAGCAGTACTTC. Amino acids: CASSRGGSFSYEQYF.